This T cell receptor (beta chain) was retrieved from a study of blood T cell repertoires in COVID-19. Trimming took 5 bases from V and 1 from J, leaving 17 bases between them. Germline V gene lookup returns CDR1 SGHAT and CDR2 FQNNGV. The CDR3 has 16 amino acids. The protocol was immunoSEQ multiplex PCR, while the TCRdb copy is restricted to in-frame clones and leaves out a portion. This sample has roughly 200,000 clones; over 75% occur once, and the top ten carry about 3%. This chain connects TRBV11-2 to TRBJ2-5; the D gene is possibly TRBD2 (6 bases). Sequenced material: peripheral blood. The TCR was taken from a woman of 80 years or more with active or convalescent COVID-19. DNA of the CDR3: TGTGCCAGCAGCGTAACTAGCACCCGACCCCAAGAGACCCAGTACTTC. It encodes CASSVTSTRPQETQYF.